This TCR beta chain was found in a study of cytomegalovirus exposure and HLA in healthy donors. PCR was performed using 60 Vbeta and 13 Jbeta primers. Authors' processing steps: In a later analysis, roughly 10 million of 83 million or so unique beta chains occurred in at least two donors. Profiling relied on immunoSEQ multiplex PCR, and the TCRdb table lists in-frame clones only, not all of them. The V and J calls and the clone size are those of that table, but D and trimming were determined from the DNA. Of 100,000 or so clones listed, 75% are singletons. This CDR3 region has 13 residues. The germline CDR1 and CDR2 sequences are LNHDA and SQIVND (reference sequence). Trimming shortened V by 4 bases and J by 1 base, and 8 bases separated the two germline ends.

The sequenced material came from PBMCs. The receptor comes from a man over 45 in good health and CMV-seronegative. The V and J genes are TRBV19 and TRBJ2-7; D is possibly TRBD1 (5 bases). CDR3 sequence reads: CASSTTASYEQYF. Written as DNA, the CDR3 is TGTGCCAGTAGTACGACAGCTTCCTACGAGCAGTACTTC.